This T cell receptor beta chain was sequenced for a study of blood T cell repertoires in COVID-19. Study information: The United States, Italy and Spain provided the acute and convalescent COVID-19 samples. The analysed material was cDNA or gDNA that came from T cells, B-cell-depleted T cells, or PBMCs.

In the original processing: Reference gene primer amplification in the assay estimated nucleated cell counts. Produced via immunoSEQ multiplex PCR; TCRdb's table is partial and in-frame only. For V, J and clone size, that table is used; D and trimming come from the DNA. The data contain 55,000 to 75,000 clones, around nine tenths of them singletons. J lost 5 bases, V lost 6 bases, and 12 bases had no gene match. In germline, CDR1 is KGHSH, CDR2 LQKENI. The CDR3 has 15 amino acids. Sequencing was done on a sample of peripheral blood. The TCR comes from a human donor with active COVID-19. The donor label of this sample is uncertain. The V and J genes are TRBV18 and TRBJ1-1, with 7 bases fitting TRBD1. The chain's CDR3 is CASSQLGTAWTEAFF. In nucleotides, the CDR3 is TGTGCCAGCTCGCAGCTTGGGACAGCGTGGACTGAAGCTTTCTTT.